This T cell receptor (beta chain) emerged from a study of blood T cell repertoires in COVID-19. Study-wide background: Samples representing acute and convalescent COVID-19 were sourced from the United States, Italy and Spain.

Authors' processing steps: Estimates of nucleated cell counts were drawn from the amplification of reference gene primers. Generated by immunoSEQ multiplex PCR, the TCRdb table keeps only in-frame clones and is missing some. V and J calls plus clone size are reproduced from that table; the DNA served to infer D and trimming. The sample yields some 460,000 clones, 70% to 90% seen once. Recruitment covered about 25 US areas and drew participants whose ages spanned about 18 to 100 years. The V gene's germline CDR1 is SGHTS and CDR2 YDEGEE. This CDR3 region has 14 residues. Trimming took off 2 bases at V and 1 base at J, with 9 bases between the two ends.

Sequencing used PBMCs or T cells enriched from blood (not recorded which). The chain carries TRBV5-8 and TRBJ2-5, with D possibly being TRBD2 (6 bases). The clonotype comes from a woman aged 18-29 years with acute COVID-19. CDR3 sequence: CASSFGGLQETQYF. DNA for the CDR3: TGTGCCAGCAGCTTTGGAGGGCTCCAAGAGACCCAGTACTTC.